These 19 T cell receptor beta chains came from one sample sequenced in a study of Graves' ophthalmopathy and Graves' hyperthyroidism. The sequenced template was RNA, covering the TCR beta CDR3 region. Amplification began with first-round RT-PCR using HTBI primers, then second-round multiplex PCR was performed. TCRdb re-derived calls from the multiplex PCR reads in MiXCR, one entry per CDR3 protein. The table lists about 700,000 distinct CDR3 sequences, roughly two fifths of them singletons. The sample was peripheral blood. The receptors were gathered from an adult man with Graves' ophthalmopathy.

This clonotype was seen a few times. Here the CDR3 reads CASSTHYTEAFF. The CDR3 DNA follows: TGTGCCAGTAGTACCCATTACACTGAAGCTTTCTTT. The chain uses TRBV19 and TRBJ1-1; D is uncertain. Trimming shortened V by 4 bases and J by 3 bases, and 6 bases separated the two germline ends. In germline, CDR1 is LNHDA, CDR2 SQIVND (reference sequence). This CDR3 contains 12 residues.

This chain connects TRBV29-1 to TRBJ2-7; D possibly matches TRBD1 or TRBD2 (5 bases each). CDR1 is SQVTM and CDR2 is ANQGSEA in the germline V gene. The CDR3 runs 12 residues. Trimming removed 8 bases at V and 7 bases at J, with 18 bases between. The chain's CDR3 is CSRSQGPGEQYF. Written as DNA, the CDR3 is TGCAGCAGGAGCCAGGGTCCGGGGGAGCAGTACTTC.

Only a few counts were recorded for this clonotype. CDR3 in DNA: TGCAGTGCTATAGAGCGGGAGGGGCTCTACGAGCAGTACTTC. It is translated as CSAIEREGLYEQYF. This sequence joins TRBV20-1 and TRBJ2-7; 10 nucleotides agree with TRBD2. Germline V gene lookup returns CDR1 DFQATT and CDR2 SNEGSKA (reference sequence). The CDR3 is 14 residues long. V dropped 4 bases and J dropped 3; count of bases not matched to a gene: 6.

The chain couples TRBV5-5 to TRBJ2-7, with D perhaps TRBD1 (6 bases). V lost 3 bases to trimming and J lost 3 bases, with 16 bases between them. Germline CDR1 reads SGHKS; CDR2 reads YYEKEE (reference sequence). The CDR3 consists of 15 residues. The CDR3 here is CASSSDPTGFYEQYF. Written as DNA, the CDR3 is TGTGCCAGCAGCTCCGACCCAACAGGGTTCTACGAGCAGTACTTC.

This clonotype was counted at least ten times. CDR3 sequence: CAISAGNGQPQHF. The CDR3 bases are TGTGCCATCAGTGCTGGGAATGGTCAGCCCCAGCATTTT. The rearrangement joins TRBV10-3 to TRBJ1-5; no clear D gene. Trimming left V 4 bases short and J 6 bases short, with 10 bases between. Germline V gene lookup returns CDR1 ENHRY and CDR2 SYGVKD. The CDR3 is made up of 13 amino acids.

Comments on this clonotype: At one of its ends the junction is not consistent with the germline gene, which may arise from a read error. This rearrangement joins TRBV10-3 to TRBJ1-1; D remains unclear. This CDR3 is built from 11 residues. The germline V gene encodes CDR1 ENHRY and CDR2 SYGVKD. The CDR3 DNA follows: TGTGCCAGCAGTTACTTGGCTGAAGCTTTCTTT. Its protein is CASSYLAEAFF.

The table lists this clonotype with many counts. CDR3 amino acids: CAISGGRLNTEAFF. CDR3 nucleotides: TGTGCCATCAGTGGCGGACGGTTGAACACTGAAGCTTTCTTT. The genes are TRBV10-3 and TRBJ1-1; D uncertain. The CDR3 consists of 14 residues. Germline-derived CDR1 and CDR2 are ENHRY and SYGVKD. V shed 4 bases and J shed 0 bases, with 9 bases lying between them.

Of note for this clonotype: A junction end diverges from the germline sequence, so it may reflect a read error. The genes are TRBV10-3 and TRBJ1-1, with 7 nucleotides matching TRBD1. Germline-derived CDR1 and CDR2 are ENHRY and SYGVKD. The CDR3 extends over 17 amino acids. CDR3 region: CASSEDGPTQGWTEAFF. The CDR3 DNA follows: TGTGCCAGCAGTGAAGATGGGCCAACACAGGGGTGGACTGAAGCTTTCTTT.

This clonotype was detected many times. The CDR3 DNA sequence: TGCAGTGCTGGACCGTATGGAGAGACCCAGTACTTC. The encoded protein is CSAGPYGETQYF. The chain couples TRBV20-1 to TRBJ2-5; unclear D gene. Germline values: CDR1 DFQATT, CDR2 SNEGSKA (reference sequence). The CDR3 is 12 amino acids. Trimming took off 5 bases at V and 4 bases at J, with 11 bases between the two ends.

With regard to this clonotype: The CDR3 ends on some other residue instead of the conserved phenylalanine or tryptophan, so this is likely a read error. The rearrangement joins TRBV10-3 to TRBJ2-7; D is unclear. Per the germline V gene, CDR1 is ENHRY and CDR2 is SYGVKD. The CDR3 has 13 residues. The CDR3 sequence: CASSYGRSYEQYS. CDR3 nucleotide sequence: TGTGCCAGCAGTTACGGACGGAGCTACGAGCAGTACTCC.

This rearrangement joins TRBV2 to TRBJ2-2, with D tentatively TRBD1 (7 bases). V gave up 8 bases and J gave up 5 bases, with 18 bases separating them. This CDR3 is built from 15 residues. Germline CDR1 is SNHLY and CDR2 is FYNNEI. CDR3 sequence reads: CASSEEGARTGELFF. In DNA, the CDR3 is TGTGCCAGCTCAGAGGAGGGGGCGCGGACCGGGGAGCTGTTTTTT.

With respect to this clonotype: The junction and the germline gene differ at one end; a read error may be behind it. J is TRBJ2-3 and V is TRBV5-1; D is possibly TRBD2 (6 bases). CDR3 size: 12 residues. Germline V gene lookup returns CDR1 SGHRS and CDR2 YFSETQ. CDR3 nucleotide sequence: TGCGCCAGCAGCTCCCGAGCGGGTACGCAGTGTTTT. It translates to CASSSRAGTQCF.

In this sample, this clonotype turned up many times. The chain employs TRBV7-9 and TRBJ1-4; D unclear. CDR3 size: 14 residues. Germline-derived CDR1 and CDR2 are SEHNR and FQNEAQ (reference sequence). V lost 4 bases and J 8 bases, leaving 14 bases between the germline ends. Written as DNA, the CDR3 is TGTGCCAGCAGCTCCGACATGGTGGGAGAAAAACTGTTTTTT. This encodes CASSSDMVGEKLFF.

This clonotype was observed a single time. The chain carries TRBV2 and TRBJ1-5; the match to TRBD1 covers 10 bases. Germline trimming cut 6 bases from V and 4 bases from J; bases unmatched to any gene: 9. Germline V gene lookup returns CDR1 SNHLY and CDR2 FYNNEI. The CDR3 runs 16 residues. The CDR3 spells CASRAGTGAGNQPQHF. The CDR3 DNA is TGTGCCAGCAGAGCCGGGACAGGGGCAGGGAATCAGCCCCAGCATTTT.

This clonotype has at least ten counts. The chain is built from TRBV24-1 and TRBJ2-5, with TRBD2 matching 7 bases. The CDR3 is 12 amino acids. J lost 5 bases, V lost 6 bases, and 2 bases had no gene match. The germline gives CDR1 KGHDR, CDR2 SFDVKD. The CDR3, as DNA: TGTGCCACCAGTTGGGGAGGGGAGACCCAGTACTTC. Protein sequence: CATSWGGETQYF.

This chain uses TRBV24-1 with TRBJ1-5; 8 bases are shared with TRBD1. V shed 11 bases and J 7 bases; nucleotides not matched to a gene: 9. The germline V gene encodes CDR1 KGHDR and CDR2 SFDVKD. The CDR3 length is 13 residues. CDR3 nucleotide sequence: TGTGCCAGTAGACGACAGGGGTTGCAGCCCCAGCATTTT. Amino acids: CASRRQGLQPQHF.

The CDR3 bases are TGTGCCAGCAGCTTTCGAAGGGCTAATACCTACGAGCAGTACTTC. This translates into CASSFRRANTYEQYF. The V and J genes are TRBV7-9 and TRBJ2-7; D gene unclear. Looked up from germline, CDR1 is SEHNR and CDR2 is FQNEAQ (reference sequence). This CDR3 has 15 residues. The V end lost 3 bases, the J end lost 2 bases, and 14 bases lay between the germline ends.

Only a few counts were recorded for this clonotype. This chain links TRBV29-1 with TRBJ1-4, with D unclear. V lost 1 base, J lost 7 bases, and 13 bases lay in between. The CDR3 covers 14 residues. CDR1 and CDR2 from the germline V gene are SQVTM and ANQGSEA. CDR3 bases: TGCAGCGTTGAAGTAGATATTCGGGGTGAAAAACTGTTTTTT. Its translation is CSVEVDIRGEKLFF.

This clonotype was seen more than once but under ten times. CDR3 DNA: TGTGCCAGCAGCCAATATGGGACAGCAAAAGAGACCCAGTACTTC. It codes for CASSQYGTAKETQYF. V gene TRBV7-9 combines with J gene TRBJ2-5; 7 bases line up with TRBD1. The CDR3 is made up of 15 amino acids. J lost 3 bases, V lost 5 bases, and 9 bases had no gene match. Germline V lookup: CDR1 SEHNR, CDR2 FQNEAQ (reference sequence).